The 32 T cell receptor beta chains below come from one sample, sequenced in a study of control samples from healthy donors and cancer patients. Measured with immunoSEQ multiplex PCR; TCRdb has only the in-frame clones, and not every one. The data contain approximately 100,000 clones, 84% of them singletons. Sequenced sample: PBMCs. All receptors come from a man between 65 and 85 years old with lung cancer.

V and J are TRBV21-1 and TRBJ2-7; the table assigns TRBD1, which was not confirmed against the DNA. TRBV21-1 is a pseudogene. This CDR3 spans 18 amino acids. Written as DNA, the CDR3 is TGTGCCAGCAGCAAAGTCACCCCGGGGCAGGGGGTGTATTACGAGCAGTACTTC. It yields the protein CASSKVTPGQGVYYEQYF.

This clone occurred many times. The chain joins TRBV7-9 to TRBJ2-7; D is unclear. Trimming took off 4 bases at V and 0 bases at J, with 13 bases between the two ends. CDR1 and CDR2 from the germline V gene are SEHNR and FQNEAQ (reference sequence). The CDR3 spans 15 residues. The CDR3 reads CASSSHLDPSYEQYF. CDR3 DNA sequence: TGTGCCAGCAGCTCACATTTGGATCCCTCCTACGAGCAGTACTTC. Filled out from reference TRBV7-9 and TRBJ2-7, the complete variable domain reads DTGVSQNPRHKITKRGQNVTFRCDPISEHNRLYWYRQTLGQGPEFLTYFQNEAQLEKSRLLSDRFSAERPKGSFSTLEIQRTEQGDSAMYLCASSSHLDPSYEQYFGPGTRLTVT.

This clone was detected only a few times. V is TRBV4-1 and J is TRBJ2-1; TRBD2 matches at 9 bases. CDR1 is MGHRA and CDR2 is YSYEKL in the germline V gene. The length of the CDR3 is 18 residues. V trimming: 1 base; J trimming: 7 bases; junction bases outside the gene matches: 14. The CDR3 nucleotides read TGCGCCAGCAGCCAAGTTGTGGGCGGGGGGGCTTCGCCTAATGAGCAGTTCTTC. Translation gives CASSQVVGGGASPNEQFF.

This chain connects TRBV7-3 to TRBJ2-6, with D unresolved. The CDR3 runs to 16 residues. Germline values: CDR1 SGHTA, CDR2 FQGTGA. Trimming removed 8 bases from V and 0 bases from J, with 14 bases in between. The CDR3 region has the DNA TGTGCCAGCTCGGGCAGCGAGAGCTCTGGGGCCAACGTCCTGACTTTC. It is translated as CASSGSESSGANVLTF.

The rearrangement uses TRBV29-1 and TRBJ1-2; 8 bases are shared with TRBD1. Germline values: CDR1 SQVTM, CDR2 ANQGSEA. The CDR3 runs 15 residues. Trimming removed 6 bases from V and 5 bases from J; junction bases left unmatched: 14. The CDR3 sequence: CSVPGQGAFRYGYTF. The CDR3 region has the DNA TGCAGCGTCCCCGGACAGGGCGCTTTTAGGTATGGCTACACCTTC.

The chain has TRBV5-1 and TRBJ2-3; TRBD2 aligns across 14 bases. Germline V lookup: CDR1 SGHRS, CDR2 YFSETQ. CDR3 length equals 17 residues. With 7 bases clipped from V and 2 bases from J, the junction kept 9 bases outside the gene matches. As DNA, the CDR3 is TGCGCCAGCTCGTGGACTAGCGGGGGGACCGCCACAGATACGCAGTATTTT. It is translated as CASSWTSGGTATDTQYF.

This chain uses TRBV5-1 with TRBJ1-2; 7 bases are shared with TRBD1. The trim removed 3 bases at V and 5 bases at J, leaving 7 bases unmatched. The CDR3 is 14 amino acids. CDR1 is SGHRS, CDR2 YFSETQ, per germline. This CDR3 reads CASSSSVQGYGYTF. The CDR3 DNA is TGCGCCAGCAGCTCGTCCGTACAGGGGTATGGCTACACCTTC.

The chain carries TRBV7-6 and TRBJ2-3, with 8 positions matching TRBD2. Germline loops: CDR1 SGHVS, CDR2 FNYEAQ. The CDR3 sequence is 15 residues long. With V trimmed by 3 bases and J by 7 bases, 9 bases remained unmatched. CDR3: CASSLTAGGRNTQYF. The CDR3, as DNA: TGTGCCAGCAGCTTGACGGCGGGGGGTAGAAATACGCAGTATTTT. Based on the CDR3 plus reference TRBV7-6 and TRBJ2-3, the full variable domain is GAGVSQSPRYKVTKRGQDVALRCDPISGHVSLYWYRQALGQGPEFLTYFNYEAQQDKSGLPNDRFSAERPEGSISTLTIQRTEQRDSAMYRCASSLTAGGRNTQYFGPGTRLTVL.

This clone has just one count. The chain has TRBV18 and TRBJ2-3; D not resolved. Trimming pared 2 bases from V and 2 bases from J, leaving 11 bases between. This CDR3 is 15 amino acids long. The germline gives CDR1 KGHSH, CDR2 LQKENI. The CDR3 coding sequence is TGTGCCAGCTCACCAATCGGCAGCTCCACAGATACGCAGTATTTT. Translation gives CASSPIGSSTDTQYF. The entire variable domain, with the rest obtained from reference TRBV18 and TRBJ2-3, is as follows: NAGVMQNPRHLVRRRGQEARLRCSPMKGHSHVYWYRQLPEEGLKFMVYLQKENIIDESGMPKERFSAEFPKEGPSILRIQQVVRGDSAAYFCASSPIGSSTDTQYFGPGTRLTVL.

The chain couples TRBV18 to TRBJ1-1; 8 bases are shared with TRBD1. Looked up from germline, CDR1 is KGHSH and CDR2 is LQKENI. The V gene end was trimmed by 5 bases and the J gene end by 4 bases; junction bases not matched to a gene: 0. This CDR3 is 12 amino acids long. CDR3 region: CASSTGGTEAFF. The CDR3 DNA follows: TGTGCCAGCTCAACAGGGGGCACTGAAGCTTTCTTT.

The rearrangement joins TRBV7-2 to TRBJ1-1; D gene ambiguous. The CDR3 sequence is 12 residues long. Germline V gene lookup returns CDR1 SGHTA and CDR2 FQGNSA. V lost 3 bases and J 5 bases, leaving 7 bases between the germline ends. The CDR3 reads CASSFGRTEAFF. CDR3 DNA sequence: TGTGCCAGCAGCTTCGGTAGGACTGAAGCTTTCTTT.

The chain has TRBV7-9 and TRBJ1-4, with TRBD1 matching 9 bases. The V gene end was trimmed by 6 bases and the J gene end by 0 bases; junction bases not matched to a gene: 5. The CDR3 is 16 amino acids. Germline lookup yields CDR1 SEHNR and CDR2 FQNEAQ (reference sequence). CDR3 nucleotides: TGTGCCAGCAGTAAACAGGGGGCCGCAACTAATGAAAAACTGTTTTTT. Translated: CASSKQGAATNEKLFF. Together with reference TRBV7-9 and TRBJ1-4, the CDR3 gives the full variable domain: DTGVSQNPRHKITKRGQNVTFRCDPISEHNRLYWYRQTLGQGPEFLTYFQNEAQLEKSRLLSDRFSAERPKGSFSTLEIQRTEQGDSAMYLCASSKQGAATNEKLFFGSGTQLSVL.

The rearrangement joins TRBV27 to TRBJ2-5, with D uncertain. The CDR3 loop spans 13 amino acids. Germline CDR1 reads MNHEY; CDR2 reads SMNVEV (reference sequence). V was cut by 5 bases and J by 4 bases, with 11 bases left in between. For the CDR3, the DNA is TGTGCCAGCAGTCCCCCCCCGGGAGAGACCCAGTACTTC. This gives the protein CASSPPPGETQYF.

The chain couples TRBV5-6 to TRBJ2-7; D perhaps matches TRBD1 (5 bases). This CDR3 has 14 residues. V lost 2 bases and J 3 bases, leaving 12 bases between the germline ends. Germline V lookup: CDR1 SGHDT, CDR2 YYEEEE. The CDR3 DNA reads TGTGCCAGCAGCTTTGTGGGGCCCGTCTACGAGCAGTACTTC. It yields the protein CASSFVGPVYEQYF. The full variable domain, in which reference TRBV5-6 and TRBJ2-7 provide the parts outside the CDR3, is DAGVTQSPTHLIKTRGQQVTLRCSPKSGHDTVSWYQQALGQGPQFIFQYYEEEERQRGNFPDRFSGHQFPNYSSELNVNALLLGDSALYLCASSFVGPVYEQYFGPGTRLTVT.

The chain couples TRBV10-1 to TRBJ1-1; 7 nucleotides line up with TRBD1. CDR3 size: 13 residues. V lost 1 base and J lost 8; bases outside the gene matches: 4. Germline V gene data show CDR1 as WNHNN and CDR2 as SYGVQD (reference sequence). CDR3 sequence reads: CASSEYRGTEAFF. The DNA of the CDR3 is TGCGCCAGCAGTGAGTACAGGGGTACGGAAGCTTTCTTT.

The chain employs TRBV29-1 and TRBJ1-4; no firm D call. The CDR3 runs 14 residues. The germline gives CDR1 SQVTM, CDR2 ANQGSEA. The V gene lost 7 bases and the J gene lost 0 bases, with 12 bases spanning the gap. DNA for the CDR3: TGCAGCGCCCGTCGAGTGGCAACTAATGAAAAACTGTTTTTT. Protein product: CSARRVATNEKLFF.

This clone has a single count. The rearrangement joins TRBV28 to TRBJ1-5; 7 bases are shared with TRBD1. Per germline, CDR1 MDHEN and CDR2 SYDVKM. Trimming removed 7 bases from V and 7 bases from J; junction bases left unmatched: 10. This CDR3 is 14 amino acids long. CDR3: CASIDRVSRQPQHF. CDR3 DNA: TGTGCCAGCATCGACAGGGTATCGCGGCAGCCCCAGCATTTT.

The V gene is TRBV6-5, the J gene TRBJ1-5; D possibly corresponds to TRBD1 (6 bases). V shed 6 bases and J shed 0 bases, with 12 bases lying between them. Germline assignment: CDR1 MNHEY and CDR2 SVGAGI. The CDR3 length is 15 residues. The CDR3 sequence is CASSDNRASNQPQHF. CDR3 in DNA: TGTGCCAGCAGCGATAACAGGGCTAGCAATCAGCCCCAGCATTTT.

The chain employs TRBV14 and TRBJ1-6; no clear D. Germline assignment: CDR1 SGHDN and CDR2 FVKESK. There are 13 residues in the CDR3. V was cut by 0 bases and J by 6 bases, with 3 bases left in between. CDR3 in DNA: TGTGCCAGCAGCCAAGATCTTAATTCACCCCTCCACTTT. Its translation is CASSQDLNSPLHF.

This chain connects TRBV23-1 to TRBJ1-1; TRBD1 matches at 7 bases. TRBV23-1 is known as an ORF, though its function is uncertain. V shed 6 bases and J 7 bases; nucleotides not matched to a gene: 14. This CDR3 spans 15 amino acids. CDR3 nucleotide sequence: TGCGCCAGCAGCTACGGGACAGACACCGACGGTGAAGCTTTCTTT. Translating gives CASSYGTDTDGEAFF.

Remarks on this clone: The same CDR3 can be traced to other DNA sequences in this sample. The J gene is TRBJ1-5, the V gene TRBV27; D is ambiguous. V lost 6 bases and J lost 1, with 7 bases in between. The germline CDR1 and CDR2 sequences are MNHEY and SMNVEV (reference sequence). The CDR3 length is 13 residues. Written as DNA, the CDR3 is TGTGCCAGCAGCGGACGGAGCAATCAGCCCCAGCATTTT. It specifies CASSGRSNQPQHF.

The chain recombines TRBV4-2 with TRBJ1-1; D uncertain. V lost 4 bases and J 3 bases, leaving 15 bases between the germline ends. Germline V gene sequence: CDR1 LGHNA, CDR2 YNFKEQ. The CDR3 sequence is 15 residues long. The CDR3 sequence is CASSPRPGEHTEAFF. Here the CDR3 DNA reads TGTGCCAGCAGCCCGCGTCCTGGGGAACACACTGAAGCTTTCTTT.

The chain links TRBV19 to TRBJ1-1; D might be TRBD1 (5 bases). The V gene's germline CDR1 is LNHDA and CDR2 SQIVND (reference sequence). The V end was cut by 6 bases, the J end by 14 bases, with 13 bases between. This CDR3 is built from 10 residues. The CDR3 loop reads CASSSGTEFF. The CDR3, as DNA: TGTGCCAGTAGCTCTGGGACGGAATTCTTT.

V usage is TRBV11-2 and J usage is TRBJ2-5; 7 bases fit TRBD1. V trimming: 6 bases; J trimming: 4 bases; junction bases outside the gene matches: 8. Germline V lookup: CDR1 SGHAT, CDR2 FQNNGV. The CDR3 loop spans 14 amino acids. CDR3 amino acids: CASSRQRTGETQYF. The CDR3 DNA is TGTGCCAGCAGTAGACAGCGGACAGGAGAGACCCAGTACTTC.

V usage is TRBV19 and J usage is TRBJ2-1, with 12 bases aligning to TRBD1. This CDR3 has 19 residues. Germline CDR1 is LNHDA and CDR2 is SQIVND (reference sequence). V shed 5 bases and J 4 bases; nucleotides not matched to a gene: 15. The CDR3 spells CASSLRDRGLRGPYNEQFF. CDR3 in DNA: TGTGCCAGTAGTCTTCGGGACAGGGGGCTGCGGGGGCCGTACAATGAGCAGTTCTTC. The full variable domain, its missing parts supplied by reference TRBV19 and TRBJ2-1, is DGGITQSPKYLFRKEGQNVTLSCEQNLNHDAMYWYRQDPGQGLRLIYYSQIVNDFQKGDIAEGYSVSREKKESFPLTVTSAQKNPTAFYLCASSLRDRGLRGPYNEQFFGPGTRLTVL.

The rearrangement joins TRBV6-2 or TRBV6-3 to TRBJ2-7, with 11 bases matching TRBD1. Trimming at V came to 5 bases and at J to 7 bases, leaving 10 bases not matched to a gene. CDR1 MNHEY and CDR2 SVGEGT come from the germline V gene. CDR3 length equals 15 residues. The CDR3 here is CASSTPKDRGREQYF. CDR3 in DNA: TGTGCCAGCAGTACCCCTAAGGACAGGGGGCGAGAGCAGTACTTC.

This clone has just a few counts. The rearrangement links TRBV28 to TRBJ1-6; a possible D gene is TRBD1 (6 bases). The V and J ends lost 7 bases and 7 bases respectively, with 26 bases between them. Germline CDR1 and CDR2: MDHEN and SYDVKM. The CDR3 loop spans 18 amino acids. CDR3 loop: CASTPHQGLGGGNSPLHF. CDR3 coding DNA: TGTGCCAGCACCCCCCACCAGGGACTAGGGGGGGGGAATTCACCCCTCCACTTT.

The chain couples TRBV4-3 to TRBJ1-1, with D uncertain. Trimming took 4 bases from V and 1 from J, leaving 10 bases between them. Germline-derived CDR1 and CDR2 are LGHNA and YSLEER. The CDR3 totals 14 residues. CDR3 sequence (DNA): TGCGCCAGCAGCCTGGAAGGATCGAACACTGAAGCTTTCTTT. Protein sequence: CASSLEGSNTEAFF.

The rearrangement links TRBV19 to TRBJ2-3; D ambiguous. Germline V gene sequence: CDR1 LNHDA, CDR2 SQIVND (reference sequence). The CDR3 has 14 amino acids. V lost 3 bases and J lost 3, with 10 bases in between. The CDR3 DNA is TGTGCCAGTAGTATCCCGATCCAGACAGATACGCAGTATTTT. It yields the protein CASSIPIQTDTQYF. Complete variable domain (other parts from reference TRBV19 and TRBJ2-3): DGGITQSPKYLFRKEGQNVTLSCEQNLNHDAMYWYRQDPGQGLRLIYYSQIVNDFQKGDIAEGYSVSREKKESFPLTVTSAQKNPTAFYLCASSIPIQTDTQYFGPGTRLTVL.

The V and J genes are TRBV19 and TRBJ1-6; 8 bases are a match to TRBD1. Germline loops: CDR1 LNHDA, CDR2 SQIVND (reference sequence). This CDR3 has 16 amino acids. V lost 3 bases to trimming and J lost 4 bases; unmatched junction nucleotides: 5. The CDR3 DNA reads as TGTGCCAGTAGTATCTCCAGGGGGCATTATAATTCACCCCTCCACTTT. It specifies CASSISRGHYNSPLHF.

Written as DNA, the CDR3 is TGTGCCAGCAGTCGGGGACGGGGGGGTCATGAAAAACTGTTTTTT. Translation gives CASSRGRGGHEKLFF. This chain uses TRBV5-4 with TRBJ1-4, with TRBD1 as a possible D gene (5 bases). The germline V gene encodes CDR1 SGHNT and CDR2 YYREEE (reference sequence). The CDR3 loop spans 15 amino acids. Trimming stripped 5 bases from V and 6 bases from J, with 17 bases between.

The chain uses TRBV27 and TRBJ2-1, with D perhaps TRBD1 or TRBD2 (5 bases each). Germline CDR1 MNHEY, CDR2 SMNVEV (reference sequence). The V gene lost 7 bases and the J gene lost 0 bases, with 10 bases spanning the gap. The CDR3 runs to 14 residues. CDR3 nucleotide sequence: TGTGCCAGCACCTGGGGGACCTCCTACAATGAGCAGTTCTTC. It encodes CASTWGTSYNEQFF.